One sample yielded the 32 T cell receptor beta chains listed below, sequenced in a study of Graves' ophthalmopathy and Graves' hyperthyroidism listed by TCRdb under 2018. TCRdb names Illumina HiSeq 2000 as the instrument used. For repertoire sequencing, the TCR beta CDR3 regions were amplified from RNA transcripts. HTBI primers and the Qiagen OneStep RT-PCR kit were used in a first-round RT-PCR, which was followed by a second-round multiplex PCR, size selection and purification. Using fastp trimming at Q25 and MiXCR clonotype assembly, TCRdb reanalyzed the public sequencing data and kept in-frame beta chains. When rows share a CDR3 protein, they turn into one entry using the most common DNA and genes. The sample data list about 500,000 distinct CDR3 sequences, and around 15% of these were observed just once. Around 9.8% of the sample lies in the top ten. The sample was blood. The receptors originated from a woman in her 30s with Graves' ophthalmopathy. Donor details come from another sample of the same person, matched by shared clones.

This clonotype was recorded many times. V gene TRBV27 combines with J gene TRBJ1-3; D is ambiguous. Trimming pared 3 bases from V and 10 bases from J, leaving 13 bases between. The CDR3 loop spans 13 amino acids. Looked up from germline, CDR1 is MNHEY and CDR2 is SMNVEV (reference sequence). CDR3 DNA sequence: TGTGCCAGCAGTTTCGCTCCAGAGTCTACCATATATTTT. Its protein is CASSFAPESTIYF.

There are a few counts of this clonotype. The chain uses TRBV11-2 and TRBJ2-7; the match to TRBD1 covers 11 bases. Germline assignment: CDR1 SGHAT and CDR2 FQNNGV. Losses at the gene ends were 5 bases for V and 3 bases for J; bases not matched to a gene: 6. The CDR3 contains 15 residues. DNA for the CDR3: TGTGCCAGCAGCACCCACGGGACAGGGGGCTACGAGCAGTACTTC. Translation: CASSTHGTGGYEQYF.

This clonotype was found a few times. The CDR3 nucleotides read TGTGCCAGCAGTAGACAGGGGGGAGGAACAGATACGCAGTATTTT. It translates to CASSRQGGGTDTQYF. V gene TRBV5-4 combines with J gene TRBJ2-3, with 9 bases that match TRBD1. The CDR3 is 15 amino acids. Germline CDR1 is SGHNT and CDR2 is YYREEE (reference sequence). The junction had 7 bases not matched to a gene; V was cut back by 5 bases and J by 3 bases.

This clonotype was observed many times. Given a much more abundant clone one base away, this may be a read error. This chain links TRBV27 with TRBJ1-5; D is uncertain. V lost 6 bases and J 0 bases, leaving 6 bases between the germline ends. This CDR3 is built from 13 residues. Germline CDR1 is MNHEY and CDR2 is SMNVEV (reference sequence). CDR3 protein: CASSHNSNQPQHF. In DNA form, the CDR3 reads TGTGCCAGCAGCCACAATAGCAATCAGCCCCAGCATTTT.

V and J are TRBV20-1 and TRBJ2-5; TRBD2 matches at 12 bases. The CDR3 covers 15 residues. J was trimmed by 0 bases and V by 5 bases; bases with no gene match: 4. Germline V CDR1 and CDR2: DFQATT, SNEGSKA (reference sequence). The DNA for the CDR3 is TGCAGTGCTGGAAGACTAGCGGGAGACCAAGAGACCCAGTACTTC. Protein: CSAGRLAGDQETQYF.

This clonotype was picked up a small number of times. Compared with germline, one end of the junction differs, possibly owing to a read error. V and J are TRBV29-1 and TRBJ1-2; TRBD1 agrees at 9 bases. CDR3 length equals 12 residues. CDR1 is SQVTM and CDR2 is ANQGSEA in the germline V gene. The CDR3 sequence: CSAVTGGDGCTF. As DNA, the CDR3 is TGCAGCGCTGTGACAGGGGGAGATGGCTGCACCTTC.

The gene calls are TRBV30 and TRBJ2-7; TRBD1 agrees at 7 bases. This CDR3 has 14 amino acids. Trimming took 8 bases from V and 1 from J; bases not matched to a gene: 11. Germline V gene lookup returns CDR1 GTSNPN and CDR2 SVGIG (reference sequence). As DNA, the CDR3 is TGTGCCGGACGGAGTTGGGACAGTTCCTACGAGCAGTACTTC. Its protein is CAGRSWDSSYEQYF. Full variable domain (rest looked up from reference TRBV30 and TRBJ2-7): SQTIHQWPATLVQPVGSPLSLECTVEGTSNPNLYWYRQAAGRGLQLLFYSVGIGQISSEVPQNLSASRPQDRQFILSSKKLLLSDSGFYLCAGRSWDSSYEQYFGPGTRLTVT.

This clonotype was counted ten times or more. The rearrangement uses TRBV7-8 and TRBJ2-4; D is uncertain. Trimming removed 2 bases at V and 1 base at J, with 9 bases between. Germline V gene sequence: CDR1 SGHVS, CDR2 FQNEAQ. The length of the CDR3 is 15 residues. CDR3 protein: CASSLSVGAKNIQYF. Written as DNA, the CDR3 is TGTGCCAGCAGCTTATCCGTAGGGGCCAAAAACATTCAGTACTTC.

There are many counts of this clonotype. The rearrangement links TRBV24-1 to TRBJ1-5; no firm D call. The CDR3 has 13 residues. Germline assignment: CDR1 KGHDR and CDR2 SFDVKD. Trimming pared 3 bases from V and 4 bases from J, leaving 6 bases between. The CDR3 DNA is TGTGCCACCAGTGATCGGGATAATCAGCCCCAGCATTTT. This encodes CATSDRDNQPQHF.

This clonotype has more than one count but fewer than ten. V usage is TRBV18 and J usage is TRBJ1-3, with D maybe TRBD1 (5 bases). CDR1 KGHSH and CDR2 LQKENI come from the germline V gene. Trimming removed 3 bases at V and 0 bases at J, with 12 bases between. The CDR3 is 16 residues long. CDR3 amino acids: CASSPSQGNSGNTIYF. The CDR3 DNA reads TGTGCCAGCTCACCTTCCCAGGGAAACTCTGGAAACACCATATATTTT.

This clonotype was counted ten times or more. The genes are TRBV6-2 or TRBV6-3 and TRBJ2-5; 9 bases line up with TRBD2. The CDR3 contains 16 residues. V trimming: 5 bases; J trimming: 4 bases; junction bases outside the gene matches: 11. Germline V gene sequence: CDR1 MNHEY, CDR2 SVGEGT. The CDR3 nucleotides are TGTGCCAGCAGTCGCACCGGGACTAGCTTTCCAGAGACCCAGTACTTC. It specifies CASSRTGTSFPETQYF.

This clonotype was recorded many times. The chain uses TRBV12-3 or TRBV12-4 and TRBJ2-5, with 8 bases lining up with TRBD1. CDR3 length: 14 amino acids. V lost 6 bases, J lost 3 bases, and 6 bases stayed unmatched. The CDR3 protein is CASSGGQGEETQYF. The CDR3 DNA follows: TGTGCCAGCAGCGGTGGACAGGGAGAAGAGACCCAGTACTTC.

This clonotype has at least ten counts. The chain carries TRBV6-1 and TRBJ1-2; the D is unclear. The ends were cut back, 1 base at V and 6 bases at J, with 6 bases in the middle. This CDR3 contains 12 residues. Per the germline V gene, CDR1 is MNHNS and CDR2 is SASEGT. DNA for the CDR3: TGTGCCAGCAGTGAAGTTTCAGATGGCTACACCTTC. Translated, it gives CASSEVSDGYTF.

About this clonotype: This may be a read error: a much more frequent sequence differs by one nucleotide. The chain uses TRBV11-2 and TRBJ1-1, with TRBD1 as a possible D gene (6 bases). The length of the CDR3 is 15 residues. The germline gives CDR1 SGHAT, CDR2 FQNNGV. CDR3 region: CASSLEGAVNSEAFF. The CDR3 DNA follows: TGTGCCAGCAGCTTAGAGGGGGCCGTGAACTCTGAAGCTTTCTTT. The full variable domain, its missing parts supplied by reference TRBV11-2 and TRBJ1-1, is EAGVAQSPRYKIIEKRQSVAFWCNPISGHATLYWYQQILGQGPKLLIQFQNNGVVDDSQLPKDRFSAERLKGVDSTLKIQPAKLEDSAVYLCASSLEGAVNSEAFFGQGTRLTVV.

This clonotype was recorded many times. V is TRBV27 and J is TRBJ1-1, with unresolved D. CDR1 MNHEY and CDR2 SMNVEV come from the germline V gene (reference sequence). Trimming took 6 bases from V and 1 from J, leaving 9 bases between them. The length of the CDR3 is 13 residues. CDR3 nucleotide sequence: TGTGCCAGCAGCATGTGGGGGAACACTGAAGCTTTCTTT. The encoded protein is CASSMWGNTEAFF.

This clonotype came up many times. This chain connects TRBV7-9 to TRBJ1-1; the D gene is possibly TRBD1 (5 bases). In germline, CDR1 is SEHNR, CDR2 FQNEAQ (reference sequence). The CDR3 is 14 residues long. V lost 4 bases to trimming and J lost 1 base, with 10 bases between them. This chain's CDR3 is CASSSGTSNTEAFF. The CDR3 region has the DNA TGTGCCAGCAGCTCCGGGACTTCGAACACTGAAGCTTTCTTT.

As DNA, the CDR3 is TGTGCCACCAGTGATTTATTGGCGGTGGGCACTGAAGCTTTCTTT. The encoded protein is CATSDLLAVGTEAFF. This sequence joins TRBV24-1 and TRBJ1-1; the D is unclear. The CDR3 covers 15 residues. V was cut by 1 base and J by 4 bases, with 12 bases left in between. Germline values: CDR1 KGHDR, CDR2 SFDVKD.

V usage is TRBV4-1 and J usage is TRBJ1-1; D remains ambiguous. With 1 base removed from V and 1 base from J, the gap between germline ends came to 10 bases. There are 15 residues in the CDR3. CDR1 MGHRA and CDR2 YSYEKL come from the germline V gene. Here the CDR3 reads CASSQVIQTNTEAFF. In DNA, the CDR3 is TGCGCCAGCAGCCAAGTTATACAGACGAACACTGAAGCTTTCTTT.

This clonotype was counted ten times or more. This chain connects TRBV20-1 to TRBJ1-5, with D tentatively TRBD1 (6 bases). There are 12 residues in the CDR3. Germline V gene lookup returns CDR1 DFQATT and CDR2 SNEGSKA (reference sequence). The CDR3 DNA follows: TGCGGATCCGGACAGCGAGATCAGCCCCAGCATTTT. Residues: CGSGQRDQPQHF.

J is TRBJ2-5 and V is TRBV18; possibly TRBD2 for D (5 bases). This CDR3 contains 13 residues. CDR1 KGHSH and CDR2 LQKENI come from the germline V gene. Trimming stripped 4 bases from V and 5 bases from J, with 11 bases between. The CDR3, as DNA: TGTGCCAGCTCACGGACTCTCCGGGAGACCCAGTACTTC. Translating gives CASSRTLRETQYF.

This clonotype appeared many times. The V gene is TRBV19, the J gene TRBJ2-5; perhaps TRBD1 as D (6 bases). The CDR3 length is 13 residues. CDR1 and CDR2 from the germline V gene are LNHDA and SQIVND (reference sequence). Trimming pared 7 bases from V and 5 bases from J, leaving 14 bases between. The CDR3 region has the DNA TGTGCCAGTACCGGCGGACAGCGGGAGACCCAGTACTTC. Translating it yields CASTGGQRETQYF.

This clonotype turned up a few times. The rearrangement uses TRBV30 and TRBJ2-7; D remains unclear. CDR3 length: 14 amino acids. Germline lookup yields CDR1 GTSNPN and CDR2 SVGIG (reference sequence). With 0 bases removed from V and 5 bases from J, the gap between germline ends came to 14 bases. CDR3: CAWSVKGNPNEQYF. In DNA, the CDR3 is TGTGCCTGGAGTGTAAAAGGAAACCCCAACGAGCAGTACTTC.

The gene calls are TRBV6-1 and TRBJ2-1; D uncertain. Trimming removed 0 bases from V and 2 bases from J, with 11 bases in between. The germline gives CDR1 MNHNS, CDR2 SASEGT. There are 16 residues in the CDR3. The DNA for the CDR3 is TGTGCCAGCAGTGAAGCGCCCCCTCCACCCTACAATGAGCAGTTCTTC. The encoded protein is CASSEAPPPPYNEQFF.

This clonotype was seen repeatedly, ten times or more. This chain connects TRBV5-1 to TRBJ1-3; D is unclear. Germline lookup yields CDR1 SGHRS and CDR2 YFSETQ. The germline V and J ends were trimmed by 1 base and 0 bases, with 5 bases remaining between them. The CDR3 loop spans 14 amino acids. This chain's CDR3 is CASSLSISGNTIYF. In nucleotides, the CDR3 is TGCGCCAGCAGCTTGAGCATCTCTGGAAACACCATATATTTT. Filled out from reference TRBV5-1 and TRBJ1-3, the complete variable domain reads KAGVTQTPRYLIKTRGQQVTLSCSPISGHRSVSWYQQTPGQGLQFLFEYFSETQRNKGNFPGRFSGRQFSNSRSEMNVSTLELGDSALYLCASSLSISGNTIYFGEGSWLTVV.

This clonotype was observed at least ten times. V gene TRBV3-1 combines with J gene TRBJ2-5, with 10 bases matching TRBD2. Trimming took 2 bases from V and 3 from J; bases not matched to a gene: 6. There are 16 residues in the CDR3. Per the germline V gene, CDR1 is LGHDT and CDR2 is YNNKEL (reference sequence). The CDR3 DNA is TGTGCCAGCAGCCAATGGCTAGCGGGAGAGGAAGAGACCCAGTACTTC. It specifies CASSQWLAGEEETQYF.

The table lists this clonotype with a count of one. The chain has TRBV30 and TRBJ1-1; 8 bases are a match to TRBD1. Germline CDR1 reads GTSNPN; CDR2 reads SVGIG (reference sequence). The CDR3 is 15 amino acids. J lost 5 bases, V lost 5 bases, and 13 bases had no gene match. CDR3 DNA: TGTGCCTGGGCTGGGACAGGCCAAAGGAGGACTGAAGCTTTCTTT. Translating it yields CAWAGTGQRRTEAFF.

This clonotype was counted at least ten times. The chain uses TRBV29-1 and TRBJ2-2, with TRBD1 matching over 7 bases. Germline assignment: CDR1 SQVTM and CDR2 ANQGSEA. CDR3 size: 14 residues. The trim removed 5 bases at V and 0 bases at J, leaving 3 bases unmatched. The CDR3 bases are TGCAGCGTTCGGGACAGATCGAACACCGGGGAGCTGTTTTTT. Encoded protein: CSVRDRSNTGELFF.

The table lists this clonotype with many counts. The chain recombines TRBV7-3 with TRBJ2-6; D perhaps matches TRBD2 (5 bases). There are 15 residues in the CDR3. Per the germline V gene, CDR1 is SGHTA and CDR2 is FQGTGA. V was shortened by 3 bases and J by 1 base, with 7 bases between the two germline ends. The CDR3 coding sequence is TGTGCCAGCAGCTTTGGGGAGTCTGGGGCCAACGTCCTGACTTTC. Translating gives CASSFGESGANVLTF.

V is TRBV11-1 and J is TRBJ2-7; D possibly matches TRBD1 or TRBD2 (6 bases each). The CDR3 extends over 17 amino acids. The germline V and J ends were trimmed by 5 bases and 5 bases, with 25 bases remaining between them. CDR1 SGHAT and CDR2 FQDESV come from the germline V gene (reference sequence). CDR3 DNA: TGTGCCAGCAGCCCCCGACCAACGACGGGGGCGTCTGACGAGCAGTACTTC. Translating it yields CASSPRPTTGASDEQYF.

This clonotype showed up many times. The rearrangement links TRBV7-8 to TRBJ2-7; 12 bases are shared with TRBD2. The junction had 7 bases not matched to a gene; V was cut back by 3 bases and J by 4 bases. Per the germline V gene, CDR1 is SGHVS and CDR2 is FQNEAQ. The CDR3 sequence is 16 residues long. CDR3 sequence reads: CASSLVPSGRGYEQYF. CDR3 in DNA: TGTGCCAGCAGCTTGGTCCCTAGCGGGAGGGGATACGAGCAGTACTTC.

The chain uses TRBV6-2 or TRBV6-3 and TRBJ1-1, with TRBD1 matching 11 bases. This CDR3 is built from 16 residues. Trimming removed 6 bases from V and 0 bases from J; junction bases left unmatched: 6. CDR1 is MNHEY and CDR2 is SVGEGT in the germline V gene. CDR3 amino acids: CASRTGTGGMNTEAFF. The CDR3 DNA sequence: TGTGCCAGCAGGACCGGGACAGGGGGGATGAACACTGAAGCTTTCTTT.

The table lists this clonotype with many counts. The rearrangement links TRBV15 to TRBJ1-2, with D tentatively TRBD1 (5 bases). The V end lost 1 base, the J end lost 3 bases, and 15 bases lay between the germline ends. The CDR3 covers 16 residues. The germline V gene has CDR1 LNHNV and CDR2 YYDKDF (reference sequence). CDR3 in amino acids: CATSRARGRADYGYTF. The CDR3 region has the DNA TGTGCCACCAGCAGAGCTCGGGGCAGGGCTGACTATGGCTACACCTTC.